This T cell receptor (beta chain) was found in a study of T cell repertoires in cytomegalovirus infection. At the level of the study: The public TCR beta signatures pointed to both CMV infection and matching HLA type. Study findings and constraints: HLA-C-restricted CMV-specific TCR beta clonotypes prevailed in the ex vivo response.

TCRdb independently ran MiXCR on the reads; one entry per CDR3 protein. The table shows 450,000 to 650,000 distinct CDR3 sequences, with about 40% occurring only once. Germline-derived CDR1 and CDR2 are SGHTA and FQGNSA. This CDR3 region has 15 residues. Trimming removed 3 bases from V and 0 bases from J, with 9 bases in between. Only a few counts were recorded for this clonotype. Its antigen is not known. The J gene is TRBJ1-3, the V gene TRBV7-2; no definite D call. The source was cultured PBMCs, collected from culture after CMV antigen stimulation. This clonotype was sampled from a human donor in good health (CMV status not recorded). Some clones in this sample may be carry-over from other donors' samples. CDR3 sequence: CASSLIPASGNTIYF. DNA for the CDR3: TGTGCCAGCAGCTTGATCCCCGCCTCTGGAAACACCATATATTTT.